This T cell receptor beta chain was identified in a study of blood T cell repertoires in COVID-19. The wider study: Collection of acute and convalescent COVID-19 samples took place in the United States, Italy and Spain. Sources were T cells, B-cell-depleted T cells, or PBMCs; the material itself was cDNA or gDNA.

This CDR3 has 13 residues. Germline V CDR1 and CDR2: MNHEY, SVGAGI. Trimming took off 4 bases at V and 7 bases at J, with 13 bases between the two ends. Per the original methods: Amplification from reference gene primers served as the basis for estimated nucleated cell counts. Measured with immunoSEQ multiplex PCR; TCRdb has only the in-frame clones, and not every one. V, J and clone size are taken as reported in that table, and D and trimming were inferred from the DNA itself. The sample holds 130,000 or so clones, 84% seen once. The chain uses TRBV6-5 and TRBJ1-1, with D possibly matching TRBD1 (5 bases). Sequences were obtained from peripheral blood. This TCR was sampled from a woman aged 55-69 years with acute or convalescent COVID-19. CDR3 protein: CASSSRVAGEAFF. The CDR3 coding sequence is TGTGCCAGCAGTTCCAGGGTGGCAGGTGAAGCTTTCTTT.